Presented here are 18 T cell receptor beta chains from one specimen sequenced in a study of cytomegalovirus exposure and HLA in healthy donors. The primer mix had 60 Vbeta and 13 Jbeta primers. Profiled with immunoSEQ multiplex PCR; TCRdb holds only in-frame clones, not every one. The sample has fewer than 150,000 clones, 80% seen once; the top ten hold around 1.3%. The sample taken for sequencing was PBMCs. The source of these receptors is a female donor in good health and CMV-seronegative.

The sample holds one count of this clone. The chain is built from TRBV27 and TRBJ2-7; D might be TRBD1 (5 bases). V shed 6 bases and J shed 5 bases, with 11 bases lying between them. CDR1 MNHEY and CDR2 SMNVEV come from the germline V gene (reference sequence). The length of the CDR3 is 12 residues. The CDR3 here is CASSHLRDEQYF. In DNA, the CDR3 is TGTGCCAGCAGCCACCTCAGGGACGAGCAGTACTTC.

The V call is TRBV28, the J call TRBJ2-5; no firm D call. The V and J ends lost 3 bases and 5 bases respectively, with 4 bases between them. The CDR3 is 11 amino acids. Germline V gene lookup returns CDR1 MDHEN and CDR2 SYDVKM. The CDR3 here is CASSLRETQYF. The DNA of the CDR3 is TGTGCCAGCAGTTTGCGGGAGACCCAGTACTTC.

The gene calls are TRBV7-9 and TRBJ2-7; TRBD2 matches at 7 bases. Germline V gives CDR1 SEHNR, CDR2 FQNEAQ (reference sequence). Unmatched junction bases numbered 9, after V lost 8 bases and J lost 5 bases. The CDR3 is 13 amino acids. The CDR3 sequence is CASRQLGGHEQYF. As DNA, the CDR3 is TGTGCCAGCCGTCAATTGGGAGGGCACGAGCAGTACTTC.

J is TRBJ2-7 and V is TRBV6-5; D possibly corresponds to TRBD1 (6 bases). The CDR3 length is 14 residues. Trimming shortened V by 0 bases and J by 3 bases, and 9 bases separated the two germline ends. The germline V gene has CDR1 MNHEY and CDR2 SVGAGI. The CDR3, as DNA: TGTGCCAGCAGTTACTCGGGCAGGGGCTACGAGCAGTACTTC. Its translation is CASSYSGRGYEQYF.

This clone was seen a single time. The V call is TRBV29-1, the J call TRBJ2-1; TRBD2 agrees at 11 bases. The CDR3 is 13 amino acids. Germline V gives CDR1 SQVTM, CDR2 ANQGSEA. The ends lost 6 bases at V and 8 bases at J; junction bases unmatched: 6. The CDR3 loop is CSVVAGGPYEQFF. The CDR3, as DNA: TGCAGCGTCGTAGCGGGAGGGCCATATGAGCAGTTCTTC.

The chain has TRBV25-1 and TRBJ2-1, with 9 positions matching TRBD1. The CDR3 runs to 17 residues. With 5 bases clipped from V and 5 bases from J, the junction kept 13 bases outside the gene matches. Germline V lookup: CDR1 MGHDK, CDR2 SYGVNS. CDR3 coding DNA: TGTGCCAGCAGTTCCTGGGGGGAGGGACAGGGTCACAATGAGCAGTTCTTC. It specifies CASSSWGEGQGHNEQFF.

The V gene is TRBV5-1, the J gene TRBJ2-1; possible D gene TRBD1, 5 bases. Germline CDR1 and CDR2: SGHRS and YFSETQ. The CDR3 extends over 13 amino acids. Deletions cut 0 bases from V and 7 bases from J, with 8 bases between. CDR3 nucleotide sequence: TGCGCCAGCAGCTTGGGACCAGGGAATGAGCAGTTCTTC. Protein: CASSLGPGNEQFF.

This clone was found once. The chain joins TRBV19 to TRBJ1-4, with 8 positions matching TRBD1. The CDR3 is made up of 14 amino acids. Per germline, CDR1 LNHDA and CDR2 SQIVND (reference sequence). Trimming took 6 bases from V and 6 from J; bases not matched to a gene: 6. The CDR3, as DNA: TGTGCCAGTAGCCGACAGGGGATCCATGAAAAACTGTTTTTT. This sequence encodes CASSRQGIHEKLFF.

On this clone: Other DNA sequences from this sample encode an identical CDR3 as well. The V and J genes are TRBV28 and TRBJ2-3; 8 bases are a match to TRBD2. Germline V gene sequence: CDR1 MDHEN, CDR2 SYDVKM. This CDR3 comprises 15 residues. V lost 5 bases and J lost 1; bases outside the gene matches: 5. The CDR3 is CASSPAGGGTDTQYF. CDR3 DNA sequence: TGTGCCAGCAGTCCTGCGGGGGGAGGCACAGATACGCAGTATTTT.

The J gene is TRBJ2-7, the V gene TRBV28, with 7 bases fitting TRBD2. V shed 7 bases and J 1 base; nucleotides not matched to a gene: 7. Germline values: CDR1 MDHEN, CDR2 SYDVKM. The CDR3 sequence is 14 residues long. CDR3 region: CASTVGGPSYEQYF. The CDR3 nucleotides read TGTGCCAGCACAGTGGGAGGGCCTTCCTACGAGCAGTACTTC.

This CDR3 is CASSEGTANANTGELFF. CDR3 coding DNA: TGTGCCAGCAGTGAAGGGACAGCTAACGCGAACACCGGGGAGCTGTTTTTT. The rearrangement links TRBV6-4 to TRBJ2-2; 7 bases are a match to TRBD1. CDR1 is MRHNA, CDR2 SNTAGT, per germline. This CDR3 is built from 17 residues. The ends lost 3 bases at V and 0 bases at J; junction bases unmatched: 7.

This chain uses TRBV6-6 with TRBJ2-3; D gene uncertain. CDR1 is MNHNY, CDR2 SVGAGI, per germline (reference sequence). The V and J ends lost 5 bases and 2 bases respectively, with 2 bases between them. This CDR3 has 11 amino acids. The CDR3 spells CASSLTDTQYF. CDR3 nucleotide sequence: TGTGCCAGCAGTCTCACAGATACGCAGTATTTT.

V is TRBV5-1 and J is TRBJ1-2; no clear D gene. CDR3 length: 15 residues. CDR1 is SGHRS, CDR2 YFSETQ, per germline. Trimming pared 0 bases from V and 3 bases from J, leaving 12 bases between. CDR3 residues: CASSLGDPGYYGYTF. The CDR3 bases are TGCGCCAGCAGCTTGGGTGACCCGGGTTACTATGGCTACACCTTC.

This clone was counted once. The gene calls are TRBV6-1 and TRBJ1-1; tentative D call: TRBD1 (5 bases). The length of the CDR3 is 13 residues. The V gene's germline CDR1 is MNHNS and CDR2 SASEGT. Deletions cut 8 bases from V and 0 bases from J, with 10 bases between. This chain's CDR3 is CASSGLLNTEAFF. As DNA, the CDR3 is TGTGCCAGCTCGGGACTTTTGAACACTGAAGCTTTCTTT.

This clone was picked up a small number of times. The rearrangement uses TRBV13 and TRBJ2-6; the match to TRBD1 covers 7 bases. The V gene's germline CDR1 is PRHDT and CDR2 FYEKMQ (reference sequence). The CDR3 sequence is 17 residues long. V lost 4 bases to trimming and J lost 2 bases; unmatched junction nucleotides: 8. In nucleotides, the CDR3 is TGTGCCAGCAGCTCTACAGACAGGGCTCCTGGGGCCAACGTCCTGACTTTC. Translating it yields CASSSTDRAPGANVLTF.

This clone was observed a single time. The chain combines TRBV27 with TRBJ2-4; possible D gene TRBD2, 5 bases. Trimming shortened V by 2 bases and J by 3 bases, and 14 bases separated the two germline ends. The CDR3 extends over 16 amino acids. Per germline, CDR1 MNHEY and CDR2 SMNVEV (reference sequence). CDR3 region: CASSLTLAQYKNIQYF. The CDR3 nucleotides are TGTGCCAGCAGTTTAACCCTAGCACAGTACAAAAACATTCAGTACTTC.

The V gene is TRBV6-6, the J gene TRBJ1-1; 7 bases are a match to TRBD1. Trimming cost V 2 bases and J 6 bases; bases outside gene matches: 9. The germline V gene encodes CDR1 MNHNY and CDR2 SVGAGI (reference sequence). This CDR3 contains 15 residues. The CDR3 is CASSYPTDRSAEAFF. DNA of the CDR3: TGTGCCAGCAGTTACCCCACGGACAGGTCAGCTGAAGCTTTCTTT.

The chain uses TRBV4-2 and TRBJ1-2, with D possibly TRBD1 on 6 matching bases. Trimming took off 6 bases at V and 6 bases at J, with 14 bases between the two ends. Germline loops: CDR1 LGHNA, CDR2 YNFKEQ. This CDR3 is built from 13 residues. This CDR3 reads CASRKDSENGYTF. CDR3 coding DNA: TGTGCCAGCAGGAAGGACAGCGAAAATGGCTACACCTTC.